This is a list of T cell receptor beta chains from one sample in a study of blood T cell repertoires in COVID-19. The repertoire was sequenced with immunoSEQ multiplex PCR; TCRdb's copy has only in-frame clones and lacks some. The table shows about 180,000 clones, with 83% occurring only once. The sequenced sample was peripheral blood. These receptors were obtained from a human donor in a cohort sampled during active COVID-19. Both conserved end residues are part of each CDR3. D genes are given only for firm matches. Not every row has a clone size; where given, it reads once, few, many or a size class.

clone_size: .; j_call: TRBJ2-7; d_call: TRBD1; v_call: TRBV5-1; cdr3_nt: TGCGCCAGCACCTTATTACAGGGGGCCCGTTACGAGCAGTACTTC; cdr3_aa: CASTLLQGARYEQYF
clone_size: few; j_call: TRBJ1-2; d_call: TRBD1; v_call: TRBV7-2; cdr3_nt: TGTGCCAGCAGCTCTACCGGGACAGGGCATAACCGCTATGGCTACACCTTC; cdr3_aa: CASSSTGTGHNRYGYTF
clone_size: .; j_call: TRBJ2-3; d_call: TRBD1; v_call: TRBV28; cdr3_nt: TGTGCCAGCAGTTCCTTCCCGCTAGGGGGACAGAGCACAGATACGCAGTATTTT; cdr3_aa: CASSSFPLGGQSTDTQYF
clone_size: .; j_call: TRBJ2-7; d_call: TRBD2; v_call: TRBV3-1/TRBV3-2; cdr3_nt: TGTGCCAGCAGCCAACCGCTAGCGGGAGGCCCCTACGAGCAGTACTTC; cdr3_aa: CASSQPLAGGPYEQYF
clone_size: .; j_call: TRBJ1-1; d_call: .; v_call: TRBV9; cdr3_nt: TGTGCCAGCAGCCCCGGACAGCTAGTGAACACTGAAGCTTTCTTT; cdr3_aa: CASSPGQLVNTEAFF
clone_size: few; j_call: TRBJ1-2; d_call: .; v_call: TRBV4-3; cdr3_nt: TGCGCCAGCAGCCAAGATTCGAAGGGGTATTATGGCTACACCTTC; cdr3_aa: CASSQDSKGYYGYTF
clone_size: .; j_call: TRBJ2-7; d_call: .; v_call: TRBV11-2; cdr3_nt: TGTGCCAGCAGCTTGGGCGCTGGCTCCTACGAGCAGTACTTC; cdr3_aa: CASSLGAGSYEQYF
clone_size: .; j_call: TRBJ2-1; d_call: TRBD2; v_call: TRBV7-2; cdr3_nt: TGTGCCAGCAGCTCCCCTACTAGCGGGAGGAATGAGCAGTTCTTC; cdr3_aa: CASSSPTSGRNEQFF
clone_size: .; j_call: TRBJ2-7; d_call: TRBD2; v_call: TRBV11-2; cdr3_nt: TGTGCCAGCAGCAATAGCGGGGGTCTCTCCTACGAGCAGTACTTC; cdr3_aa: CASSNSGGLSYEQYF
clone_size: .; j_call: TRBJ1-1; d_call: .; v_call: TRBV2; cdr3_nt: TGTGCCAGCAGTAACTTAGGGGGTCCGGACACTGAAGCTTTCTTT; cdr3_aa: CASSNLGGPDTEAFF
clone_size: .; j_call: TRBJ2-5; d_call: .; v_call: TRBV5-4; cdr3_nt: TGTGCCAGCAGCCCTGCCGGGGGGCGCGAAGAGACCCAGTACTTC; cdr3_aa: CASSPAGGREETQYF
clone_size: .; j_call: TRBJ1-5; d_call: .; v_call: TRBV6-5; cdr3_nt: TGTGCCAGCAAACCGAGTAGCAATCAGCCCCAGCATTTT; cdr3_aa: CASKPSSNQPQHF
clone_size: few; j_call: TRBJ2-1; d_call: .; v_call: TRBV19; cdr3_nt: TGTGCCAGTAGCCCGATGACTACGAAAACATTCAATGAGCAGTTCTTC; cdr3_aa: CASSPMTTKTFNEQFF
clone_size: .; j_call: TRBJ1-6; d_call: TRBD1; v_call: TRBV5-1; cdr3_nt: TGCGCCAGCAGCGCGACAGGGGATAATTCACCCCTCCACTTT; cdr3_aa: CASSATGDNSPLHF
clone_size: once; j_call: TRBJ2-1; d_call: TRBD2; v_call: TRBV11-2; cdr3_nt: TGTGCCAGCAGCTTAGGGTCCGGGGGAGGGTACAATGAGCAGTTCTTC; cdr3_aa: CASSLGSGGGYNEQFF
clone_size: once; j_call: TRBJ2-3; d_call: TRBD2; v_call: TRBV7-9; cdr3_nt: TGTGCCAGCAGCTTGTCTAGCGGTCCCCCAGGGTGGACAGATACGCAGTATTTT; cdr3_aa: CASSLSSGPPGWTDTQYF
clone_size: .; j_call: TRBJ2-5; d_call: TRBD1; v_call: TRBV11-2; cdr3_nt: TGTGCCTCAGAAAGGACAGGAGGCACCCAGTACTTC; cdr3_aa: CASERTGGTQYF
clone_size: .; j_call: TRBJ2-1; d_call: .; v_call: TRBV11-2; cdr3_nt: TGTGCCAGCAGCTTAGACGGGAGCTCCTACAATGAGCAGTTCTTC; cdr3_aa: CASSLDGSSYNEQFF
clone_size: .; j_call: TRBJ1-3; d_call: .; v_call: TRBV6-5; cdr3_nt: TGTGCCAGCAGGGACACTATCTCTGGAAACACCATATATTTT; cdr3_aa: CASRDTISGNTIYF
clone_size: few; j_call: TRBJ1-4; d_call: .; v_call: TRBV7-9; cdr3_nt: TGTGCCAGCAGCTTAGAGGCAGGACTAAATGAAAAACTGTTTTTT; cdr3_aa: CASSLEAGLNEKLFF
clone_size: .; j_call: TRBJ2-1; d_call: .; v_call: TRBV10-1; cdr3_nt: TGCGCCAGCAGCCCCGGAGGACTTAGCTCCTACAATGAGCAGTTCTTC; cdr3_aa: CASSPGGLSSYNEQFF
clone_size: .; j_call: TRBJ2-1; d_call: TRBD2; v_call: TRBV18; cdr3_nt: TGTGCCAGCTCACCCCTTTCCCCGGGAGGGGGCAATGAGCAGTTCTTC; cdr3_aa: CASSPLSPGGGNEQFF
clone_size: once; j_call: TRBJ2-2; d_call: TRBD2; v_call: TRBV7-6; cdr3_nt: TGTGCCAGCAGCGCACCCCTAGCGGGGGGGACCGGGGAGCTGTTTTTT; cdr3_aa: CASSAPLAGGTGELFF
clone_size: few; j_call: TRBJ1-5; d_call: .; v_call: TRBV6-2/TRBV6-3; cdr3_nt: TGTGCCAGCAGTTGGGGAGGTCCCCAGCATTTT; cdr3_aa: CASSWGGPQHF
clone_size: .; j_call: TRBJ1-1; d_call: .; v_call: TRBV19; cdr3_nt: TGTGCCAGTAGTATCCCCGGCACGGGCACTGAAGCTTTCTTT; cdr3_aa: CASSIPGTGTEAFF
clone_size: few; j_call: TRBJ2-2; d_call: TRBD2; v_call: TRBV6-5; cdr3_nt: TGTGCCAGCAGTTATAGCGGGACCATCCTCACCGGGGAGCTGTTTTTT; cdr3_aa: CASSYSGTILTGELFF
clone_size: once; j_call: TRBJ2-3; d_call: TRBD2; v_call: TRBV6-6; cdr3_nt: TGTGCCAGCAGCTCAAGCGGGGGACGCACAGATACGCAGTATTTT; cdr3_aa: CASSSSGGRTDTQYF
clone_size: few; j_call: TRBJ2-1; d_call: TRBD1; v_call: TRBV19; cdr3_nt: TGTGCCAGTAGTATAGGGTTCGGGACAGGGTACAATGAGCAGTTCTTC; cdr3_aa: CASSIGFGTGYNEQFF
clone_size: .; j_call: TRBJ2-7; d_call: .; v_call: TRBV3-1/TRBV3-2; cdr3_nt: TGTGCCAGCAGCCCACCCGGGGTAGACGAGCAGTACTTC; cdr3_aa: CASSPPGVDEQYF
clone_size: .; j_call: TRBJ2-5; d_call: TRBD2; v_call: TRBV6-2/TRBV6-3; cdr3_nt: TGTGCCAGCAGCCTAGTAGCGGGAGGTGGGTTGGAGACCCAGTACTTC; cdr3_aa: CASSLVAGGGLETQYF
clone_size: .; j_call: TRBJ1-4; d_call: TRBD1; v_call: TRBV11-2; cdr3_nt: TGTGCCAGCAGCTTAGGACAGGGCGGTTCAACTAATGAAAAACTGTTTTTT; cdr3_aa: CASSLGQGGSTNEKLFF
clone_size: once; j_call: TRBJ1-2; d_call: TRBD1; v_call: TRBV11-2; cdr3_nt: TGTGCCAGCAGCTTAGAGACAGGGGCCGGTGGCTACACCTTC; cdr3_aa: CASSLETGAGGYTF
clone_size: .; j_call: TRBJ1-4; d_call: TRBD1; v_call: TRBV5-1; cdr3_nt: TGCGCCAGCGCGGGACAGACCCTTGGGGGGAAACTGTTTTTT; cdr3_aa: CASAGQTLGGKLFF
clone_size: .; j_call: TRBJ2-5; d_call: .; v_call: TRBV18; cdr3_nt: TGTGCCAGCTCTCAAGGAGAAGAGACCCAGTACTTC; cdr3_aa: CASSQGEETQYF
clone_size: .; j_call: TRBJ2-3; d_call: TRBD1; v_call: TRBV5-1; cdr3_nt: TGCGCCAGCAGCTCCGGGACAGGGGGCTTCAGCACAGATACGCAGTATTTT; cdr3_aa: CASSSGTGGFSTDTQYF
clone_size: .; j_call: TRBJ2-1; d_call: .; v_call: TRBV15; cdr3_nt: TGTGCCACCAGCAGAGGAGGCGATGAGCAGTTCTTC; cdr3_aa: CATSRGGDEQFF
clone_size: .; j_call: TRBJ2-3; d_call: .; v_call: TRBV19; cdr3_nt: TGTGCCAGTAGTTTAAACACAGATACGCAGTATTTT; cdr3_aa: CASSLNTDTQYF
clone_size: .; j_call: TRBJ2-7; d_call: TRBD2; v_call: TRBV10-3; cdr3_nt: TGTGCCATCAGTGAGTCTACTAGCGGTGCCTACGAGCAGTACTTC; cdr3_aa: CAISESTSGAYEQYF
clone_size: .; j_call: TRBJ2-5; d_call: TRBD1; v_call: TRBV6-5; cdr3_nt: TGTGCCAGCAGGTCTACAGGGGAGGAGACCCAGTACTTC; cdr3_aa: CASRSTGEETQYF
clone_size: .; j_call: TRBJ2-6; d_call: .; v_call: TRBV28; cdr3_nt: TGTGCCAGCAGGTTCGGGGGGCCTGGGGCCAACGTCCTGACTTTC; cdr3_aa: CASRFGGPGANVLTF
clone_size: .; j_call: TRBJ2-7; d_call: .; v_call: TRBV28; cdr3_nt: TGTGCCAGCAGTTTGGGGGACATACGAAGCGAGCAGTACTTC; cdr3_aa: CASSLGDIRSEQYF
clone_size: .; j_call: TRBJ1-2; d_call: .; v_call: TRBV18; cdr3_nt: TGTGCCAGCTCGGCAGGGGATGGCTACACCTTC; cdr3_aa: CASSAGDGYTF
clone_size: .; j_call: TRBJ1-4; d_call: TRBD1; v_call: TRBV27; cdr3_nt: TGTGCCAGCAGTCCGGGACAGAGTAATGAAAAACTGTTTTTT; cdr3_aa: CASSPGQSNEKLFF
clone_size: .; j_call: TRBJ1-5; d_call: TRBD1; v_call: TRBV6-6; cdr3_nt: TGTGCCAGCAGGAAACAGGGGGATCAGCCCCAGCATTTT; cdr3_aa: CASRKQGDQPQHF
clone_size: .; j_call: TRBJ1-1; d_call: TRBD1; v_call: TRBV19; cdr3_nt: TGTGCCAGTATCGGACAGGGGGCGAGAACTGAAGCTTTCTTT; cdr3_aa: CASIGQGARTEAFF
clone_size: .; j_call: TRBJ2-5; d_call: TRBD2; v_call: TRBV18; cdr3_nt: TGTGCCAGCTCTTACGGACTAGCGGGGGGAGAGACCCAGTACTTC; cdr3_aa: CASSYGLAGGETQYF